Listed here are 4 T cell receptor beta chains from one sample, sequenced in a study of patients and donors after allogeneic stem cell transplantation. TCRdb processed the RT-PCR reads anew with MiXCR; each CDR3 protein has one entry. The table has approximately 98,000 distinct CDR3 sequences, approximately 35% seen once. The source material was blood, either unsorted or a sorted T cell fraction (not recorded which). The source is a human donor who was either an allogeneic HSCT recipient or a stem cell or donor lymphocyte infusion donor (not recorded which). It is not recorded whose cells these are; they may come from a transplant donor.

This clonotype was seen only a few times. J is TRBJ2-2 and V is TRBV20-1; possibly TRBD1 or TRBD2 for D (5 bases each). CDR3 size: 18 residues. The germline V gene has CDR1 DFQATT and CDR2 SNEGSKA (reference sequence). Deletions cut 0 bases from V and 2 bases from J, with 19 bases between. DNA of the CDR3: TGCAGTGCTAGAGATAGGGGAGCTAGGGGACCCAACACCGGGGAGCTGTTTTTT. Residues: CSARDRGARGPNTGELFF.

The rearrangement links TRBV27 to TRBJ1-5, with 7 positions matching TRBD1. Germline CDR1 MNHEY, CDR2 SMNVEV (reference sequence). This CDR3 has 20 residues. Trimming cost V 8 bases and J 0 bases; bases outside gene matches: 22. CDR3 amino acids: CASQKTWVPTGASSNQPQHF. The CDR3 bases are TGTGCCAGCCAGAAGACATGGGTCCCTACAGGGGCTAGTAGCAATCAGCCCCAGCATTTT.

The CDR3 DNA is TGCAGTGCTAGCGCCCGGGGAACCAAGGTCAATGAGCAGTTCTTC. Protein product: CSASARGTKVNEQFF. The chain uses TRBV20-1 and TRBJ2-1; a weak D match, TRBD2 (5 bases). The CDR3 spans 15 residues. From germline, CDR1 is DFQATT and CDR2 SNEGSKA (reference sequence). Trimming stripped 3 bases from V and 6 bases from J, with 18 bases between.

A few counts support this clonotype. CDR3 residues: CSASRDTSMNTEAFF. CDR3 coding DNA: TGCAGTGCTAGCCGGGACACCTCGATGAACACTGAAGCTTTCTTT. The rearrangement uses TRBV20-1 and TRBJ1-1; the D gene is possibly TRBD1 (6 bases). The CDR3 spans 15 residues. The germline V and J ends were trimmed by 3 bases and 0 bases, with 14 bases remaining between them. Germline V gene sequence: CDR1 DFQATT, CDR2 SNEGSKA (reference sequence).